This TCR beta chain was captured in a study of control samples from healthy donors and cancer patients. Here immunoSEQ multiplex PCR was the method, and the copy in TCRdb shows in-frame clones only, minus some. The sample lists approximately 120,000 clones; 75% to 95% were seen once. This clonotype was obtained from a human donor in good health. The donor label of this sample is uncertain. Sequenced input: blood.

The DNA of the CDR3 is TGTGCCAGCAGGGACCGACCGGCAGACACAGATACGCAGTATTTT. Residues: CASRDRPADTDTQYF. The rearrangement joins TRBV6-5 to TRBJ2-3, with unresolved D. The length of the CDR3 is 15 residues. CDR1 is MNHEY and CDR2 is SVGAGI in the germline V gene. V was pared by 6 bases and J by 2 bases, with 15 bases between.